This TCR beta chain was found in a study of Graves' ophthalmopathy and Graves' hyperthyroidism. Broader study findings: The 13-signature model separated ophthalmopathy from stable hyperthyroidism at almost 90% sensitivity and nearly 83% specificity.

The sequenced template was RNA, covering the TCR beta CDR3 region. RT-PCR in the first round used HTBI primers; a second-round multiplex PCR followed. Via MiXCR, TCRdb re-called the multiplex PCR reads, giving one row per CDR3 protein. The table includes around 15,000 distinct CDR3 sequences, 46% detected once. With 2 bases clipped from V and 7 bases from J, the junction kept 4 bases outside the gene matches. This CDR3 region has 15 residues. Per germline, CDR1 MGHDK and CDR2 SYGVNS. On this clonotype itself: Its antigen is unidentified.

The source material was peripheral blood. The clonotype was recovered from a woman between 40 and 55 years old with stable Graves' hyperthyroidism. The chain carries TRBV25-1 and TRBJ2-1, with 11 bases that match TRBD2. In DNA, the CDR3 is TGTGCCAGCAGTGAACCACTAGCGGGAGTAAATGAGCAGTTCTTC. Amino acids: CASSEPLAGVNEQFF.